This TCR beta chain was sequenced for a study of T cell changes during pregnancy in multiple sclerosis. Germline CDR1 is SGHTA and CDR2 is FQGTGA. CDR3 length: 16 amino acids. V gave up 3 bases and J gave up 0 bases, with 13 bases separating them. The repertoire was sequenced with immunoSEQ multiplex PCR; TCRdb's copy has only in-frame clones and lacks some. The sample yields under 95,000 clones, 85% to 95% seen once. The TCR originated in a female donor with multiple sclerosis, enrolled in a pregnancy study. The chain uses TRBV7-3 and TRBJ2-3; possibly TRBD1 for D (6 bases). The specimen comprised CD4+ T cells from peripheral blood mononuclear cells, sampled before pregnancy. The CDR3, as DNA: TGTGCCAGCAGCTTCGGACTCCAGGGGAGCACAGATACGCAGTATTTT. It translates to CASSFGLQGSTDTQYF.